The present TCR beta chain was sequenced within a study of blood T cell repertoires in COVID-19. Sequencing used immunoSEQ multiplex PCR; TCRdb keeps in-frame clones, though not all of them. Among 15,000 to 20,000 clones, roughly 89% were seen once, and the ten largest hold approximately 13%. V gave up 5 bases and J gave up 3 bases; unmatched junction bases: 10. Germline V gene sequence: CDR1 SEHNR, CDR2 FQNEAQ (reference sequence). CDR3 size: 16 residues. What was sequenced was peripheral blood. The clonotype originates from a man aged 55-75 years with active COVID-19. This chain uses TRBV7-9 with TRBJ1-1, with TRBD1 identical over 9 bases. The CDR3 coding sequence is TGTGCCAGCAGCCACAGGCTATGGACAGGGGACACTGAAGCTTTCTTT. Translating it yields CASSHRLWTGDTEAFF.